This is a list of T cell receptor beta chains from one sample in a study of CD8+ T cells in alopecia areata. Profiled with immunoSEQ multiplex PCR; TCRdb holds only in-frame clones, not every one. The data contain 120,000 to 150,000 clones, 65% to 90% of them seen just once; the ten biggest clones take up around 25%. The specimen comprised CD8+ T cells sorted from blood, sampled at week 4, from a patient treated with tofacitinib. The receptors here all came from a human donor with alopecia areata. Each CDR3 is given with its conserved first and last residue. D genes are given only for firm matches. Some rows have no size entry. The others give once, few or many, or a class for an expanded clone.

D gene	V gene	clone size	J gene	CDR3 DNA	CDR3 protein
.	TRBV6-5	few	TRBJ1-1	TGTGCCAGCAGTTACTCACAATACTTTGAGGCTTTCTTT	CASSYSQYFEAFF
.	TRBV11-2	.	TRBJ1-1	TGTGCCAGCAGCTTAGCACAGGTGTACACTGAAGCTTTCTTT	CASSLAQVYTEAFF
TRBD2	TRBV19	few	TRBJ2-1	TGTGCCAGTAGTCTCCCAGCGGGGATCAATGAGCAGTTCTTC	CASSLPAGINEQFF
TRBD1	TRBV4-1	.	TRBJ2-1	TGCGCCAGCCGGGGACAGGGCAGCAGTGAGCAGTTCTTC	CASRGQGSSEQFF
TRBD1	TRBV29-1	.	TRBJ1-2	TGCAGCGTTAACTGGGACAGAGGTGGCTACACCTTC	CSVNWDRGGYTF
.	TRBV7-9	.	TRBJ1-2	TGTGCCAGCAAACCCGAGGGGAGGGGCTATGGCTACACCTTC	CASKPEGRGYGYTF
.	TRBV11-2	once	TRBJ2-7	TGTGCCAGCAGCTTAGATATCGAGGATAGGCGGGAGCAGTACTTC	CASSLDIEDRREQYF
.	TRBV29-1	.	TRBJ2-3	TGCAGCGTTGAAGATTTTACGGGGGGCTTCACAGATACGCAGTATTTT	CSVEDFTGGFTDTQYF
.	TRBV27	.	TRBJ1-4	TGTGCCAGCAGTTTTAGACCCCCCGGGACATACTATGAAAAACTGTTTTTT	CASSFRPPGTYYEKLFF
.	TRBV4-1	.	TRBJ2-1	TGCGCCAGCAGCCAAGGGCCCTACAATGAGCAGTTCTTC	CASSQGPYNEQFF
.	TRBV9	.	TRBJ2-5	TGTGCCAGCAGCGCCGGTGGGGGCTTCCAAGAGACCCAGTACTTC	CASSAGGGFQETQYF
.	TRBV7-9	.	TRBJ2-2	TGTGCCAGCAGCTTATCTTCCGGGGCGAGCACCGGGGAGCTGTTTTTT	CASSLSSGASTGELFF
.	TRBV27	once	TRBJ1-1	TGTGCCAGCAGTTTAGGCGGGAACACTGAAGCTTTCTTT	CASSLGGNTEAFF
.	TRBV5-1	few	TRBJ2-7	TGCGCCAGCAGCTTGGCCTGGGAGGAGCAGTACTTC	CASSLAWEEQYF
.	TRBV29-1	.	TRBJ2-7	TGCAGCTCAGGAGGGGGGACCCCCTACGAGCAGTACTTC	CSSGGGTPYEQYF
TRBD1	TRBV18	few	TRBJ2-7	TGTGCCAGCTCACTTTCGACAGGGGACGAGCAGTACTTC	CASSLSTGDEQYF
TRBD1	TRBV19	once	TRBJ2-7	TGTGCCAGTAGTCTCGGGACAGGTTACGAGCAGTACTTC	CASSLGTGYEQYF
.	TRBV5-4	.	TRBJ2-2	TGTGCCAGCAGCTTCGGGAGCGCGAACACCGGGGAGCTGTTTTTT	CASSFGSANTGELFF
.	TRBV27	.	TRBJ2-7	TGTGCCAGCAGTTTAGCGGGCCAAGGCTACGAGCAGTACTTC	CASSLAGQGYEQYF
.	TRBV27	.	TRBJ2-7	TGTGCCAGCAGTTTGATGACAGACTACGAGCAGTACTTC	CASSLMTDYEQYF
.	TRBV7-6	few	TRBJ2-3	TGTGCCAGCAGCTCCCTAGGGGGCGGGGCCACAGATACGCAGTATTTT	CASSSLGGGATDTQYF
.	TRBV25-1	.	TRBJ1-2	TGTGCCAGCACCGGAGGGGGGGTTGGCTACACCTTC	CASTGGGVGYTF
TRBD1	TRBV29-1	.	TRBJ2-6	TGCAGCGCCCGGGACAGGGGGGATGGGGCCAACGTCCTGACTTTC	CSARDRGDGANVLTF
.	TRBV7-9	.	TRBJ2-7	TGTGCCAGCAGCCACCCGGGGGTCTACGAGCAGTACTTC	CASSHPGVYEQYF
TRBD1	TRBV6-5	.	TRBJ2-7	TGTGCCAGCAGTTACTCCTCGACAGGGGGAGAGCAGTACTTC	CASSYSSTGGEQYF
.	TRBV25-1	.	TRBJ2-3	TGTGCCAGCAGTGAATTGGGTCTTGGGGGGATCACAGATACGCAGTATTTT	CASSELGLGGITDTQYF